The sequence of this T cell receptor (beta chain) was determined in a study of shared clonotypes between healthy human individuals. Study findings and constraints: Naive subsets tended to show greater estimated richness than memory subsets.

V shed 5 bases and J shed 3 bases, with 13 bases lying between them. The CDR3 length is 15 residues. Looked up from germline, CDR1 is MNHEY and CDR2 is SMNVEV (reference sequence). In its sample, this clone was seen once. Its antigen is not identified. Here immunoSEQ multiplex PCR was the method, and the copy in TCRdb shows in-frame clones only, minus some. Seen here are 1.6 million or so clones, about 98.5% observed once, and the top ten hold around 0.33%. The receptor comes from a man aged 30 to 45 in good health. Sample: naive CD4+ T cells sorted from blood. Subset denoted: CD45RA+ positively selected. The rearrangement uses TRBV27 and TRBJ2-2; TRBD2 might be the D (6 bases). Written as DNA, the CDR3 is TGTGCCAGCAGTCCGACTAGTCCCTACACCGGGGAGCTGTTTTTT. Translation: CASSPTSPYTGELFF.